This T cell receptor (beta chain) is drawn from a study of radiation and T cells in renal cell carcinoma. Study observations and caveats: In blood, top tumor clones expanded by 2 weeks, shrinking by 4.

This clone was counted only a few times. Antigen: not known. CDR3 length: 14 amino acids. V was trimmed by 2 bases and J by 4 bases, leaving 9 bases between them. Per germline, CDR1 MGHDK and CDR2 SYGVNS. The sample's time point: blood 4 weeks post-SBRT, at nephrectomy. Treatment specified: 15 Gy SBRT to primary tumor, nephrectomy 4 weeks later. Nephrectomy followed 15 Gy stereotactic body radiation by 4 weeks. After SBRT, blood was collected at 2 and 4 weeks, plus baseline. Libraries were prepared by immunoSEQ multiplex PCR; TCRdb keeps only in-frame clonotypes and omits some of them. The sample yields 25,000 to 40,000 clones, roughly 80% seen once.

Sequencing used blood, obtained from a patient whose treatment included radiotherapy and nephrectomy. The clonotype comes from a man aged 55 to 70 with renal cell carcinoma. The chain is built from TRBV25-1 and TRBJ2-1; no definite D call. In DNA form, the CDR3 reads TGTGCCAGCAGTGAAATAGGACCATACAATGAGCAGTTCTTC. Translation gives CASSEIGPYNEQFF.